What follows are 3 T cell receptor beta chains derived from one specimen sequenced in a study. MiXCR, run by TCRdb on the 5' RACE reads, gives a single entry per CDR3 protein. The sample gives tens of thousands of distinct CDR3 sequences, around 28% of which show up once; under 2.5% is in the top ten. The sequenced sample was naive CD4+ T cells sorted from blood. Noted subset: naive CD4+ T cells, CD4+CD45RA+CD25-. These receptor sequences come from a female donor with breast cancer.

This clonotype was observed a handful of times. The V gene is TRBV6-6, the J gene TRBJ1-6, with 9 bases fitting TRBD1. V gave up 2 bases and J gave up 3 bases; unmatched junction bases: 5. The germline V gene encodes CDR1 MNHNY and CDR2 SVGAGI (reference sequence). The CDR3 runs 17 residues. The CDR3 spells CASSYEGQGHYNSPLHF. The DNA for the CDR3 is TGTGCCAGCAGTTACGAAGGACAGGGGCACTATAATTCACCCCTCCACTTT.

The gene calls are TRBV4-1 and TRBJ1-4; 9 bases line up with TRBD1. Germline V gene lookup returns CDR1 MGHRA and CDR2 YSYEKL. This CDR3 has 16 residues. The junction had 7 bases not matched to a gene; V was cut back by 2 bases and J by 6 bases. CDR3: CASSQFNRGQDEKLFF. CDR3 in DNA: TGCGCCAGCAGCCAATTCAACAGGGGGCAGGATGAAAAACTGTTTTTT.

A remark on this clonotype: Just one base apart from a much larger clone, this may be a read error. The chain links TRBV9 to TRBJ1-1, with D hard to call. This CDR3 is 14 amino acids long. Trimming shortened V by 4 bases and J by 0 bases, and 10 bases separated the two germline ends. Germline V CDR1 and CDR2: SGDLS, YYNGEE. Written as DNA, the CDR3 is TGTGCCAGCAGCCCATCCGGGCTGAACACTGAAGCTTTCTTT. It encodes CASSPSGLNTEAFF.